The 14 T cell receptor beta chains below all came from one sample that was sequenced in a study of cytomegalovirus exposure and HLA in healthy donors. The PCR had 60 Vbeta and 13 Jbeta primers. Data came from immunoSEQ multiplex PCR; TCRdb stores just in-frame clones and leaves some out. This table holds nearly 200,000 clones, around 79% found once. The source material was PBMCs. Source of these receptors: a male donor in good health and CMV-seropositive.

The chain recombines TRBV7-3 with TRBJ2-3; D gene unclear. V lost 1 base, J lost 2 bases, and 13 bases lay in between. Germline V gives CDR1 SGHTA, CDR2 FQGTGA. This CDR3 comprises 16 residues. Here the CDR3 reads CASSLILNSPTDTQYF. CDR3 nucleotide sequence: TGTGCCAGCAGCTTAATCCTGAACTCCCCCACAGATACGCAGTATTTT.

This clone has just one count. The chain is built from TRBV5-1 and TRBJ2-1, with 8 nucleotides matching TRBD1. V was clipped by 4 bases and J by 0 bases; unmatched bases: 3. The CDR3 contains 15 residues. Germline V lookup: CDR1 SGHRS, CDR2 YFSETQ. CDR3 protein: CASSKTGDSYNEQFF. Here the CDR3 DNA reads TGCGCCAGCAGCAAGACAGGGGACTCCTACAATGAGCAGTTCTTC.

The V gene is TRBV28, the J gene TRBJ1-5, with D unclear. V lost 6 bases and J 7 bases, leaving 13 bases between the germline ends. Germline V gene data show CDR1 as MDHEN and CDR2 as SYDVKM. There are 13 residues in the CDR3. The CDR3 nucleotides are TGTGCCAGCAGGGTACCGGGTAAGCAGCCCCAGCATTTT. This sequence encodes CASRVPGKQPQHF. The complete variable domain, with remaining parts taken from reference TRBV28 and TRBJ1-5, reads DVKVTQSSRYLVKRTGEKVFLECVQDMDHENMFWYRQDPGLGLRLIYFSYDVKMKEKGDIPEGYSVSREKKERFSLILESASTNQTSMYLCASRVPGKQPQHFGDGTRLSIL.

The rearrangement uses TRBV6-6 and TRBJ2-5; D gene ambiguous. The J call may be faulty, since TRBJ2-7 better matches the DNA end. The CDR3 is 12 amino acids. From germline, CDR1 is MNHNY and CDR2 SVGAGI (reference sequence). In DNA form, the CDR3 reads TGTGCCAGCAGTTACTCCGCCTACGAGCAGTACTTC. This translates into CASSYSAYEQYF.

V usage is TRBV4-1 and J usage is TRBJ1-2, with TRBD1 matching 7 bases. Germline CDR1 and CDR2: MGHRA and YSYEKL. The CDR3 sequence is 15 residues long. Trimming took 3 bases from V and 9 from J; bases not matched to a gene: 13. CDR3 sequence reads: CASSQLPGTDASYTF. CDR3 bases: TGCGCCAGCAGCCAGCTTCCCGGGACAGACGCGAGCTACACCTTC.

V and J are TRBV5-4 and TRBJ2-1; D call uncertain. V dropped 4 bases and J dropped 0 bases, with 11 bases sitting between them. Germline V CDR1 and CDR2: SGHNT, YYREEE (reference sequence). The CDR3 has 15 amino acids. CDR3 sequence: CASSATSSSYNEQFF. CDR3 DNA: TGTGCCAGCAGCGCGACTTCGAGCTCCTACAATGAGCAGTTCTTC.

This clone was picked up a small number of times. The V gene is TRBV9, the J gene TRBJ2-7, with 7 positions matching TRBD1. The CDR3 has 14 residues. V trimming: 4 bases; J trimming: 4 bases; junction bases outside the gene matches: 8. CDR1 and CDR2 from the germline V gene are SGDLS and YYNGEE. CDR3 residues: CASSPGTENYEQYF. CDR3 nucleotides: TGTGCCAGCAGCCCCGGGACAGAAAATTACGAGCAGTACTTC.

The CDR3 reads CASSLRYRLAGEYNEQFF. The CDR3 DNA follows: TGCGCCAGCAGCCTTCGATACCGGCTAGCGGGGGAATACAATGAGCAGTTCTTC. The J gene is TRBJ2-1, the V gene TRBV4-3; 10 bases agree with TRBD2. This CDR3 has 18 residues. CDR1 and CDR2 (germline): LGHNA, YSLEER. Trimming took 4 bases from V and 4 from J; bases not matched to a gene: 13.

The chain joins TRBV5-5 to TRBJ1-2, with no clear D. With 0 bases removed from V and 0 bases from J, the gap between germline ends came to 6 bases. The CDR3 contains 14 residues. Germline V gene lookup returns CDR1 SGHKS and CDR2 YYEKEE (reference sequence). In DNA, the CDR3 is TGTGCCAGCAGCTTGGACAGCACTAACTATGGCTACACCTTC. It codes for CASSLDSTNYGYTF.

The chain uses TRBV19 and TRBJ1-1, with TRBD1 as a possible D gene (5 bases). Per germline, CDR1 LNHDA and CDR2 SQIVND (reference sequence). V was cut by 0 bases and J by 6 bases, with 11 bases left in between. There are 14 residues in the CDR3. The CDR3 is CASSIDRTGAEAFF. The CDR3 DNA reads TGTGCCAGTAGTATAGACAGGACGGGGGCTGAAGCTTTCTTT.

V gene TRBV19 combines with J gene TRBJ1-5; D is unresolved. The CDR3 loop spans 17 amino acids. V gave up 1 base and J gave up 0 bases, with 13 bases separating them. Per the germline V gene, CDR1 is LNHDA and CDR2 is SQIVND (reference sequence). The DNA for the CDR3 is TGTGCCAGTAGTATAGCCGCCCCTAGCAGTAGCAATCAGCCCCAGCATTTT. Encoded protein: CASSIAAPSSSNQPQHF.

V gene TRBV6-5 combines with J gene TRBJ1-3; TRBD1 is a possible D gene (6 bases). The length of the CDR3 is 14 residues. The germline gives CDR1 MNHEY, CDR2 SVGAGI. V lost 2 bases and J lost 4, with 9 bases in between. In DNA form, the CDR3 reads TGTGCCAGCAGTTACCAGCAGGGGGGAAACACCATATATTTT. As protein: CASSYQQGGNTIYF.

This chain connects TRBV7-6 to TRBJ1-4, with D unresolved. This CDR3 has 15 amino acids. Germline V gene sequence: CDR1 SGHVS, CDR2 FNYEAQ. V lost 5 bases and J lost 7, with 17 bases in between. The CDR3 spells CASSQTPNEGEKLFF. CDR3 DNA: TGTGCCAGCAGCCAAACCCCAAACGAGGGTGAAAAACTGTTTTTT. The full variable domain, completed using reference TRBV7-6 and TRBJ1-4, is GAGVSQSPRYKVTKRGQDVALRCDPISGHVSLYWYRQALGQGPEFLTYFNYEAQQDKSGLPNDRFSAERPEGSISTLTIQRTEQRDSAMYRCASSQTPNEGEKLFFGSGTQLSVL.

The chain recombines TRBV29-1 with TRBJ2-7; tentatively, D is TRBD1 (5 bases). CDR1 is SQVTM and CDR2 is ANQGSEA in the germline V gene. The CDR3 contains 15 residues. With 4 bases removed from V and 5 bases from J, the gap between germline ends came to 21 bases. CDR3 loop: CSVGPRHAEDNEQYF. For the CDR3, the DNA is TGCAGCGTTGGGCCCCGCCACGCTGAGGACAACGAGCAGTACTTC.